A selection of T cell receptor beta chains follows, all from one sample in a study of T cell responses to AZD1222 COVID-19 vaccine. Sequencing was performed with immunoSEQ multiplex PCR; in TCRdb, only in-frame clones are kept and a portion is missing. The sample has 150,000 to 200,000 clones, roughly 90% seen once. The specimen was peripheral blood, collected 28 days after the second AZD1222 dose. The receptors were gathered from an adult who received the AZD1222 COVID-19 vaccine. CDR3s include the opening cysteine and the closing phenylalanine or tryptophan. The order of the fields is clone size, D gene, V gene, J gene, CDR3 protein, CDR3 DNA. A D gene is named only where the DNA matches it firmly. Size values are once, few and many counts, or a class for expanded clones, and some rows have none.

>NA|NA|TRBV28|TRBJ2-7
CASLRGLAEPYEQYF
TGTGCCAGCCTTAGGGGGCTAGCGGAACCCTACGAGCAGTACTTC
>NA|TRBD1|TRBV7-9|TRBJ1-6
CASSPWTGDNSPLHF
TGTGCCAGCAGCCCTTGGACAGGGGATAATTCACCCCTCCACTTT
>NA|NA|TRBV2|TRBJ2-2
CASGGRQEYTGELFF
TGTGCCAGCGGGGGGAGACAGGAGTACACCGGGGAGCTGTTTTTT
>NA|TRBD1|TRBV18|TRBJ1-5
CASSPGGQGANQPQHF
TGTGCCAGCTCACCAGGGGGACAGGGGGCGAATCAGCCCCAGCATTTT
>NA|NA|TRBV6-4|TRBJ1-1
CASSDGYEAFF
TGTGCCAGCAGTGACGGGTATGAAGCTTTCTTT
>NA|NA|TRBV11-2|TRBJ2-7
CASSLGHEQYF
TGTGCCAGCAGCTTAGGCCACGAGCAGTACTTC
>few|NA|TRBV3-1/TRBV3-2|TRBJ2-1
CASSQVGGEQFF
TGTGCCAGCAGCCAAGTCGGTGGTGAGCAGTTCTTC
>NA|TRBD2|TRBV29-1|TRBJ2-3
CSVLAGVSTDTQYF
TGCAGCGTCCTAGCGGGAGTCAGCACAGATACGCAGTATTTT
>NA|TRBD2|TRBV9|TRBJ2-1
CASSDPVKASGLYNEQFF
TGTGCCAGCAGCGACCCCGTCAAGGCTAGCGGACTATACAATGAGCAGTTCTTC
>NA|TRBD1|TRBV9|TRBJ1-1
CASSVVYRGYTEAFF
TGTGCCAGCAGCGTAGTTTACAGGGGGTACACTGAAGCTTTCTTT
>NA|TRBD1|TRBV7-9|TRBJ1-1
CASSIRQGARNTEAFF
TGTGCCAGCAGCATTAGACAGGGGGCGAGGAACACTGAAGCTTTCTTT
>NA|TRBD1|TRBV4-1|TRBJ1-2
CASSQQYGDRGYGYTF
TGCGCCAGCAGCCAACAATACGGGGACAGGGGCTATGGCTACACCTTC
>NA|NA|TRBV7-9|TRBJ2-1
CASSLVGATPYNEQFF
TGTGCCAGCAGCTTAGTGGGGGCAACTCCCTACAATGAGCAGTTCTTC
>NA|TRBD2|TRBV4-2|TRBJ2-4
CASSAGLAGLAKNIQYF
TGTGCCAGCAGCGCGGGACTAGCGGGTTTAGCCAAAAACATTCAGTACTTC
>NA|TRBD2|TRBV28|TRBJ2-3
CASSPGLADTDTQYF
TGTGCCAGCAGCCCGGGACTAGCGGACACAGATACGCAGTATTTT
>NA|TRBD1|TRBV10-2|TRBJ1-1
CASSLDRGNTEAFF
TGCGCCAGCAGCCTGGACAGGGGGAACACTGAAGCTTTCTTT
>NA|TRBD2|TRBV7-2|TRBJ2-3
CASSFWRGKTDTQYF
TGTGCCAGCAGCTTTTGGCGGGGGAAGACAGATACGCAGTATTTT
>NA|TRBD2|TRBV15|TRBJ2-5
CATLAGGRGETQYF
TGTGCCACCCTAGCGGGGGGCCGCGGGGAGACCCAGTACTTC
>NA|NA|TRBV28|TRBJ2-1
CASSSPEANHYNEQFF
TGTGCCAGCAGTTCCCCGGAAGCCAACCATTACAATGAGCAGTTCTTC
>NA|NA|TRBV11-2|TRBJ2-7
CASSLRTEGEQYF
TGTGCCAGCAGCCTCAGGACAGAGGGCGAGCAGTACTTC
>NA|NA|TRBV7-9|TRBJ2-5
CASSLDPRGRGETQYF
TGTGCCAGCAGCTTAGACCCGCGGGGCCGAGGGGAGACCCAGTACTTC
>NA|TRBD1|TRBV18|TRBJ1-5
CASSPTGTGRSNQPQHF
TGTGCCAGCTCACCAACTGGGACAGGGCGTAGCAATCAGCCCCAGCATTTT
>NA|NA|TRBV9|TRBJ2-2
CASSEGPNTGELFF
TGTGCCAGCAGCGAGGGGCCGAACACCGGGGAGCTGTTTTTT
>NA|TRBD2|TRBV5-4|TRBJ2-3
CASSPSERGATDTQYF
TGTGCCAGCAGCCCCTCCGAGCGGGGGGCGACAGATACGCAGTATTTT
>NA|NA|TRBV7-2|TRBJ2-7
CASSSIYEQYF
TGTGCCAGCAGCTCCATTTACGAGCAGTACTTC
>NA|TRBD2|TRBV27|TRBJ2-5
CATHLSGDSERETQYF
TGTGCCACTCACTTGAGCGGGGACTCAGAGAGGGAGACCCAGTACTTC
>NA|NA|TRBV20-1|TRBJ1-1
CSASPPMTVSNTEAFF
TGCAGTGCTAGTCCCCCCATGACAGTGAGTAACACTGAAGCTTTCTTT
>NA|NA|TRBV5-8|TRBJ2-7
CASSTKGQGIFYYEQYF
TGTGCCAGCAGCACCAAGGGCCAGGGGATCTTTTACTACGAGCAGTACTTC
>NA|NA|TRBV11-3|TRBJ2-3
CASSFGQLGTDTQYF
TGTGCCAGCAGCTTCGGACAGTTGGGAACAGATACGCAGTATTTT
>NA|TRBD1|TRBV28|TRBJ1-6
CASSRTGFNSPLHF
TGTGCCAGCAGTCGGACAGGGTTTAATTCACCCCTCCACTTT
>once|NA|TRBV2|TRBJ1-5
CASSEFTQPQHF
TGTGCCAGCAGTGAATTTACCCAGCCCCAGCATTTT
>NA|NA|TRBV7-8|TRBJ1-2
CASSLIQTLRGSYGYTF
TGTGCCAGCAGCTTAATACAGACCCTTAGGGGCTCCTATGGCTACACCTTC
>NA|NA|TRBV10-3|TRBJ1-1
CAISESEGGEAFF
TGTGCCATCAGTGAGTCCGAGGGAGGTGAAGCTTTCTTT
>NA|NA|TRBV6-5|TRBJ1-6
CASSPGAYNSPLHF
TGTGCCAGCAGCCCCGGGGCATATAATTCACCCCTCCACTTT
>NA|TRBD1|TRBV27|TRBJ1-2
CASSQQGAGGYTF
TGTGCCAGCAGTCAACAGGGGGCGGGTGGCTACACCTTC
>NA|NA|TRBV7-2|TRBJ1-1
CASSSQQGTNTEAFF
TGTGCCAGCAGCTCTCAACAGGGCACGAACACTGAAGCTTTCTTT
>NA|NA|TRBV27|TRBJ2-1
CASTERGNVKNEQFF
TGTGCCAGTACGGAGAGGGGTAACGTTAAGAATGAGCAGTTCTTC
>NA|NA|TRBV12-3/TRBV12-4|TRBJ2-3
CASSPQLEDTQYF
TGTGCCAGCAGTCCCCAACTAGAAGATACGCAGTATTTT
>NA|TRBD1|TRBV24-1|TRBJ1-1
CATSRPGQGMSTEAFF
TGTGCCACCAGCAGACCGGGACAGGGAATGAGCACTGAAGCTTTCTTT
>NA|NA|TRBV12-3/TRBV12-4|TRBJ2-1
CASSYKGHEQFF
TGTGCCAGCAGTTATAAGGGCCATGAGCAGTTCTTC
>NA|TRBD2|TRBV4-1|TRBJ2-3
CASSLKGASGLVDTQYF
TGCGCCAGCAGCCTGAAGGGAGCTAGCGGACTCGTAGATACGCAGTATTTT
>once|NA|TRBV6-1|TRBJ1-2
CASSEFRDPYGYTF
TGTGCCAGCAGTGAATTCAGGGATCCCTATGGCTACACCTTC
>NA|TRBD2|TRBV5-4|TRBJ2-5
CASSLGLAGVETQYF
TGTGCCAGCAGCTTGGGACTAGCGGGAGTGGAGACCCAGTACTTC
>NA|NA|TRBV14|TRBJ1-4
CASSQSRGFGEKLFF
TGTGCCAGCAGCCAGAGTCGGGGTTTCGGTGAAAAACTGTTTTTT
>few|NA|TRBV6-1|TRBJ1-5
CASSEGVLSNQPQHF
TGTGCCAGCAGTGAAGGGGTCCTTAGCAATCAGCCCCAGCATTTT
>NA|NA|TRBV24-1|TRBJ2-5
CATRGKLGETQYF
TGTGCCACCAGGGGGAAGTTGGGGGAGACCCAGTACTTC
>NA|TRBD2|TRBV5-1|TRBJ2-3
CASSLSTRGGGTDTQYF
TGCGCCAGCAGCTTATCGACTCGCGGGGGGGGCACAGATACGCAGTATTTT
>NA|NA|TRBV5-1|TRBJ1-6
CASSAGTAGSYNSPLHF
TGCGCCAGCAGCGCCGGGACGGCGGGCTCCTATAATTCACCCCTCCACTTT
>NA|NA|TRBV18|TRBJ2-3
CASSPSGADTDTQYF
TGTGCCAGCTCACCATCAGGGGCAGACACAGATACGCAGTATTTT
>NA|TRBD1|TRBV7-9|TRBJ2-4
CASTTSRTGIKNIQYF
TGTGCCAGCACGACGAGCCGGACAGGGATAAAAAACATTCAGTACTTC
>few|NA|TRBV6-5|TRBJ2-1
CASSYGLAGNEQFF
TGTGCCAGCAGTTACGGCCTAGCAGGCAATGAGCAGTTCTTC
>NA|TRBD1|TRBV14|TRBJ2-7
CASSRWDRGYEQYF
TGTGCCAGCAGCCGGTGGGACAGGGGATACGAGCAGTACTTC
>NA|NA|TRBV7-2|TRBJ2-7
CASSLIQGGPYEQYF
TGTGCCAGCAGCTTAATCCAGGGTGGGCCCTACGAGCAGTACTTC
>NA|TRBD2|TRBV10-2|TRBJ2-1
CASRGTSGNNEQFF
TGCGCCAGCAGGGGGACTAGCGGGAACAATGAGCAGTTCTTC
>few|NA|TRBV21-1|TRBJ1-1
CASSNRNTEAFF
TGTGCCAGCAGCAACCGAAACACTGAAGCTTTCTTT